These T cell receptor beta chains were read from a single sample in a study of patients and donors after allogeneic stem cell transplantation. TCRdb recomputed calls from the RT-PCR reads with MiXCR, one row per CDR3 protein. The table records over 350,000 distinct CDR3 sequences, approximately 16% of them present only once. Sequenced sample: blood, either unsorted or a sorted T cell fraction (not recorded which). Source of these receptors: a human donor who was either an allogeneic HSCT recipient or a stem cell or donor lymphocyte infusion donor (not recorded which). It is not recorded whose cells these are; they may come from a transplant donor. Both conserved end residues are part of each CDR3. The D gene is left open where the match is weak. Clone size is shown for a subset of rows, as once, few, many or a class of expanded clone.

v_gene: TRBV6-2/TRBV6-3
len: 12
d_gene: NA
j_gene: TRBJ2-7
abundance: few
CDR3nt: TGTGCCAGCGTGGCGGGCTCCTACGAGCAGTACTTC
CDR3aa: CASVAGSYEQYF

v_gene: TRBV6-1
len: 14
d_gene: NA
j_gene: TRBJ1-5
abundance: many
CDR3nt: TGTGCCAGCAGTGCGGGAAATAGCAATCAGCCCCAGCATTTT
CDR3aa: CASSAGNSNQPQHF

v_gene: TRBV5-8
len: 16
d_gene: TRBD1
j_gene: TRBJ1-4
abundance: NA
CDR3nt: TGTGCCAGCAGCTTGGGGCTTCGGGACAGGGCTGAAAAACTGTTTTTT
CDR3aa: CASSLGLRDRAEKLFF

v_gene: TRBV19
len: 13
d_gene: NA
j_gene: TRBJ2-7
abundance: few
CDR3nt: TGTGCCAGTAGTCCCCCCGGGATCTACGAGCAGTACTTC
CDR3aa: CASSPPGIYEQYF

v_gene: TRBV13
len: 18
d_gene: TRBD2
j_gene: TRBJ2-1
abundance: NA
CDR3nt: TGTGCCAGCAGCTTTGGGACTAGCGGGATTAACTCCTACAATGAGCAGTTCTTC
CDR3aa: CASSFGTSGINSYNEQFF

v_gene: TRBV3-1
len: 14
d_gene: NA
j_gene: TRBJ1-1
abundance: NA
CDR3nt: TGTGCCAGCAGCCAAGAACAGGTGCACACTGAAGCTTTCTTT
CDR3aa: CASSQEQVHTEAFF

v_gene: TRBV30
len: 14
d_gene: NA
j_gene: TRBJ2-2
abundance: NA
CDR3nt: TGTGCCTGGAGTGTAGGGACTGCCGGCGGGGAGCTGTTTTTT
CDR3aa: CAWSVGTAGGELFF

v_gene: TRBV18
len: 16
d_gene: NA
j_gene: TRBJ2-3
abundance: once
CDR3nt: TGTGCCAGCTCACCAATTGCGACATCCGTCACAGATACGCAGTATTTT
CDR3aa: CASSPIATSVTDTQYF

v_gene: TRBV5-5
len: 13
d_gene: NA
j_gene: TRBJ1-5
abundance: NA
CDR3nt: TGTGCCAGCAGCCCTACTTCGGGTCAGCCCCAGCATTTT
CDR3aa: CASSPTSGQPQHF

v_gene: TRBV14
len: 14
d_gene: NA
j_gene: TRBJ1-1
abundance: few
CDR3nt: TGTGCCAGCAGTAGTAGGGAATGGGACACTGAAGCTTTCTTT
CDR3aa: CASSSREWDTEAFF

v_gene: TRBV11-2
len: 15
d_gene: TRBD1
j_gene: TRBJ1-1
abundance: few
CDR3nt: TGTGCCAGCAGCTTACGGACAGGCGGGAACACTGAAGCTTTCTTT
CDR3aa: CASSLRTGGNTEAFF

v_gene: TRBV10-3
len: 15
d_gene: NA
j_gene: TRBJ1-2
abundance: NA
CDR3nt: TGTGCCATCAGCGGAGGGGAAGCGGTTTACTATGGCTACACCTTC
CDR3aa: CAISGGEAVYYGYTF

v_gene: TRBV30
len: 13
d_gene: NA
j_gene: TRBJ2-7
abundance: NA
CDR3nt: TGTGCCTGGGCGACAGAGGTCCCCTACGAGCAGTACTTC
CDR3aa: CAWATEVPYEQYF

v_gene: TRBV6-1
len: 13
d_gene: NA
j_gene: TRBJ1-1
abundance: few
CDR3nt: TGTGCCAGTGAGGGTTCCCAGAACACTGAAGCTTTCTTT
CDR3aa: CASEGSQNTEAFF

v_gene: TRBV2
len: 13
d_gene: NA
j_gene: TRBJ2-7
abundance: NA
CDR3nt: TGTGCCAGCTTCCGGGACCCCGGTGGAGAGCAGTACTTC
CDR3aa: CASFRDPGGEQYF

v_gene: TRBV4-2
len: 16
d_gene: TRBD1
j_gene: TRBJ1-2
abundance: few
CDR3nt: TGTGCCAGCAGCCGAGATCCGGACAACGAGTCGTCAGGGGGCACCTTC
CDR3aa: CASSRDPDNESSGGTF

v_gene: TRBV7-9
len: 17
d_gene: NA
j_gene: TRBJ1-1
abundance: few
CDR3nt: TGTGCCAGCAGCTTAGGGCCGGTCGGCCAGGGGAACACTGAAGCTTTCTTT
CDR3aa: CASSLGPVGQGNTEAFF

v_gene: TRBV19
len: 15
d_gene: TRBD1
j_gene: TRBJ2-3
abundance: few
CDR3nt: TGTGCCAGTAGTGGGGGGACAGGGCCCACAGATACGCAGTATTTT
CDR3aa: CASSGGTGPTDTQYF

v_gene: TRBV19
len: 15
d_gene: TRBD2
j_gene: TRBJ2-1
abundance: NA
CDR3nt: TGTGCCAGTAACCCAGGTAGCGGGAGCTGGGATGAGCAGTTCTTC
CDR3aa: CASNPGSGSWDEQFF

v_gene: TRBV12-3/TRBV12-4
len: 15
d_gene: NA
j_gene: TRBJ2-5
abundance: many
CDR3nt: TGTGCCAGCAGTTCAGGCTTACAGGTTCATGAGACCCAGTACTTC
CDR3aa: CASSSGLQVHETQYF

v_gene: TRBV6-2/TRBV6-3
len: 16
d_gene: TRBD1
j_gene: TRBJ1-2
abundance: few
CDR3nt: TGTGCCAGCAGTTCCTACCCAGGACAGGCTCTCTATGGCTACACCTTC
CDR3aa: CASSSYPGQALYGYTF

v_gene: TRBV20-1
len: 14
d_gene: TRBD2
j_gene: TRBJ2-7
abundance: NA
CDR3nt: TGCAGTGCTAGTGGACTAGCGGGAAACTACGAGCAGTACTTC
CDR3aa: CSASGLAGNYEQYF

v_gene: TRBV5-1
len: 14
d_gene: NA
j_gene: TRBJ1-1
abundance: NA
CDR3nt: TGCGCCAGCAGTGGTGGGGGGCCGGGCACTGAAGCTTTCTTT
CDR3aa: CASSGGGPGTEAFF

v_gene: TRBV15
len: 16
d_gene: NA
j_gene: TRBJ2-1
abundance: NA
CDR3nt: TGTGCCACCAGCAGAGATCGTGATAGAGGTAGGAATGAGCAGTTCTTC
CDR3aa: CATSRDRDRGRNEQFF